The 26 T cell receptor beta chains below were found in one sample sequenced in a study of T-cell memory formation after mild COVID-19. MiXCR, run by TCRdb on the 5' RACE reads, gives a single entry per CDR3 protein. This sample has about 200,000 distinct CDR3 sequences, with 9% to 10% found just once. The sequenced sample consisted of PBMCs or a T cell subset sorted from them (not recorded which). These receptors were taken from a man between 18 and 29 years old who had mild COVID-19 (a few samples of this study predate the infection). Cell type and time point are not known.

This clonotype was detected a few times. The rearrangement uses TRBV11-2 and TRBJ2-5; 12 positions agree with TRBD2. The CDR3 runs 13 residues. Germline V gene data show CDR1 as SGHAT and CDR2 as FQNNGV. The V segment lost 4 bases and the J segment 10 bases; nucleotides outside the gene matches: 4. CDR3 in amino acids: CASSSGLAGFQYF. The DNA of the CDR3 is TGTGCCAGCAGCTCCGGACTAGCGGGATTCCAGTACTTC.

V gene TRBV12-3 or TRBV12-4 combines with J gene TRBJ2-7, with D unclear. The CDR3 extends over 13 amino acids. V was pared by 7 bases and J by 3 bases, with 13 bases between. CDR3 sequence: CASTPDVFYEQYF. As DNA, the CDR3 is TGTGCCAGCACCCCAGATGTCTTCTACGAGCAGTACTTC.

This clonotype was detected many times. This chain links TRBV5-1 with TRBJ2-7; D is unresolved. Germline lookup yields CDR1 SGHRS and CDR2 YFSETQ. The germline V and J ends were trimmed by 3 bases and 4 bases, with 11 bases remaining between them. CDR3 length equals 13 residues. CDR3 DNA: TGCGCCAGCAGCTCACATACCGGGTACGAGCAGTACTTC. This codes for CASSSHTGYEQYF.

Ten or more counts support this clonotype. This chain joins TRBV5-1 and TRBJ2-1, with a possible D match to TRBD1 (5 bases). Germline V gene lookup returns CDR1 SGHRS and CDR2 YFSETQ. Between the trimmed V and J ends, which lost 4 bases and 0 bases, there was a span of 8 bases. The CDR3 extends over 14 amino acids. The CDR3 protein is CASSRQSSYNEQFF. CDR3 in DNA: TGCGCCAGCAGCCGACAGTCCTCCTACAATGAGCAGTTCTTC. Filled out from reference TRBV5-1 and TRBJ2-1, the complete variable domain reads KAGVTQTPRYLIKTRGQQVTLSCSPISGHRSVSWYQQTPGQGLQFLFEYFSETQRNKGNFPGRFSGRQFSNSRSEMNVSTLELGDSALYLCASSRQSSYNEQFFGPGTRLTVL.

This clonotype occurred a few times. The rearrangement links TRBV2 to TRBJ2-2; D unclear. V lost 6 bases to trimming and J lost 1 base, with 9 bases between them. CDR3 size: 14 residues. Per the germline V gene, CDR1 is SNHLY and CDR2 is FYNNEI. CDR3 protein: CASRTTVNTGELFF. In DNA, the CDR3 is TGTGCCAGCAGAACTACGGTGAACACCGGGGAGCTGTTTTTT.

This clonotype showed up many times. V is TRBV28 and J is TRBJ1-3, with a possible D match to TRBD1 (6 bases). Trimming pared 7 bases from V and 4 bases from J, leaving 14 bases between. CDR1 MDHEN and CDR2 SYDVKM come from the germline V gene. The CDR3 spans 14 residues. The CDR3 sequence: CASIYQGNGNTIYF. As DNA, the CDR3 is TGTGCCAGCATATACCAGGGGAACGGAAACACCATATATTTT.

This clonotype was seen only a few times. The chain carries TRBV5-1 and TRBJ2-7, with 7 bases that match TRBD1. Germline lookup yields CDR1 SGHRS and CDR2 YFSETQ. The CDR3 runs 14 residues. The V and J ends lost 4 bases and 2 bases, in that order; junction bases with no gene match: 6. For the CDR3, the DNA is TGCGCCAGCAGCACTGGACAGGTGGCCTACGAGCAGTACTTC. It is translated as CASSTGQVAYEQYF. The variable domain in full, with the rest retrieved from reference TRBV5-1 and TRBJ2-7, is KAGVTQTPRYLIKTRGQQVTLSCSPISGHRSVSWYQQTPGQGLQFLFEYFSETQRNKGNFPGRFSGRQFSNSRSEMNVSTLELGDSALYLCASSTGQVAYEQYFGPGTRLTVT.

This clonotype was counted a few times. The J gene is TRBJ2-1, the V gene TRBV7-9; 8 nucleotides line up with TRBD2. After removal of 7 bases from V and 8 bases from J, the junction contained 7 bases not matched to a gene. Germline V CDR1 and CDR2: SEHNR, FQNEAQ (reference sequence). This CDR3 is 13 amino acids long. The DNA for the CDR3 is TGTGCCAGCAACCTTAGGGGACTAGATGAGCAGTTCTTC. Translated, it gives CASNLRGLDEQFF. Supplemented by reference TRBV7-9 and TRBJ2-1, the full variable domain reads DTGVSQNPRHKITKRGQNVTFRCDPISEHNRLYWYRQTLGQGPEFLTYFQNEAQLEKSRLLSDRFSAERPKGSFSTLEIQRTEQGDSAMYLCASNLRGLDEQFFGPGTRLTVL.

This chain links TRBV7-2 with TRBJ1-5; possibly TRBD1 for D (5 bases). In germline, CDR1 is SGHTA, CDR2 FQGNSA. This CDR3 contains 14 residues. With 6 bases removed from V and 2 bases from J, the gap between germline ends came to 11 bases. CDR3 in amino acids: CASSTPGGNQPQHF. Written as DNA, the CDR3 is TGTGCCAGCAGTACGCCGGGGGGCAATCAGCCCCAGCATTTT.

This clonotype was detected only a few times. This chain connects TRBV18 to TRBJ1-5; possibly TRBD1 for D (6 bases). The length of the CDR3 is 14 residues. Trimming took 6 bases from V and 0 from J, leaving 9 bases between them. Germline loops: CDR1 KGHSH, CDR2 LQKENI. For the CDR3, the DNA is TGTGCCAGCTCGGTACAGGGTAGCAATCAGCCCCAGCATTTT. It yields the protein CASSVQGSNQPQHF.

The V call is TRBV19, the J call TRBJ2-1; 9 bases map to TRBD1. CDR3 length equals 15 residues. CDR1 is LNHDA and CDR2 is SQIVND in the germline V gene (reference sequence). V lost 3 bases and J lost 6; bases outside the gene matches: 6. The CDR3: CASSIGQGMVNEQFF. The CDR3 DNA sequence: TGTGCCAGTAGTATCGGACAGGGGATGGTCAATGAGCAGTTCTTC.

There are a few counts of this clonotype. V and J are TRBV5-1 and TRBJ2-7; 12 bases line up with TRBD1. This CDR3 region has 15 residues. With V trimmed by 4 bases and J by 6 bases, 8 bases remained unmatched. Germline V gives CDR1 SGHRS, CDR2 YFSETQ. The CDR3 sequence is CASSTSGTGGGEQYF. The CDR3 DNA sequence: TGCGCCAGCAGCACCTCCGGGACAGGGGGCGGCGAGCAGTACTTC.

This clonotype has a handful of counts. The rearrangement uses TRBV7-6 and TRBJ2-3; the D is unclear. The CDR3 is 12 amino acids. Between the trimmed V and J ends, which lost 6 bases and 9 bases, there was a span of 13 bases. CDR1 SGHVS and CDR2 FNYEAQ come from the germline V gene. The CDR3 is CASSPLTLTQYF. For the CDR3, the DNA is TGTGCCAGCAGTCCTCTGACATTAACGCAGTATTTT.

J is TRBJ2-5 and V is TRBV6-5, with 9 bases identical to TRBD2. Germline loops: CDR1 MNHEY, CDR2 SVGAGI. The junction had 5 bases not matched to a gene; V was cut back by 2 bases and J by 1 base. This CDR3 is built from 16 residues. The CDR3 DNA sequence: TGTGCCAGCAGTTACGAACCTAGCGGGGTCCAAGAGACCCAGTACTTC. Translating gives CASSYEPSGVQETQYF.

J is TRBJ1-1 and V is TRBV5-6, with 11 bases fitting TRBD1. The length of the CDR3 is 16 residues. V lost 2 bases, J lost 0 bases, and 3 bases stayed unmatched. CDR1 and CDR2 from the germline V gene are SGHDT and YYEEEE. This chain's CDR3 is CASSLPGQGVNTEAFF. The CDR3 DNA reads TGTGCCAGCAGCTTACCGGGACAGGGGGTGAACACTGAAGCTTTCTTT.

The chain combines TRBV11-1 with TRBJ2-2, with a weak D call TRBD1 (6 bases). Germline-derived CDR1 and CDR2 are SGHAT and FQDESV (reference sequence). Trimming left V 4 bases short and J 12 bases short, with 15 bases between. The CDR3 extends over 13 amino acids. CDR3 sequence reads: CASSSGTLHQLFF. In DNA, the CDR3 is TGTGCCAGCAGCTCCGGGACATTGCATCAGCTGTTTTTT. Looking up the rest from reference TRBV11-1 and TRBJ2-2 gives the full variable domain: EAEVAQSPRYKITEKSQAVAFWCDPISGHATLYWYRQILGQGPELLVQFQDESVVDDSQLPKDRFSAERLKGVDSTLKIQPAELGDSAMYLCASSSGTLHQLFFGEGSRLTVL.

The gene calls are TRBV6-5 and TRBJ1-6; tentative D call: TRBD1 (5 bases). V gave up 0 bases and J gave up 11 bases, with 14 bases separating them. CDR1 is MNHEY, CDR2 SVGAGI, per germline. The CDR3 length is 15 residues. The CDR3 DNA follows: TGTGCCAGCAGTTACTCGGTGGGGGAGGGAACACCCCTCCACTTT. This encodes CASSYSVGEGTPLHF.

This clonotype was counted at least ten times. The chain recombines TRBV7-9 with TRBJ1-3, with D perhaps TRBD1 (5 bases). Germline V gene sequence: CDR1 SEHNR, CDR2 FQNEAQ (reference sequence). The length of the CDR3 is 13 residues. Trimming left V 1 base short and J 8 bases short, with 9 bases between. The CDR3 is CASSLEGSHTIYF. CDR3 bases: TGTGCCAGCAGCTTAGAGGGGTCGCACACCATATATTTT.

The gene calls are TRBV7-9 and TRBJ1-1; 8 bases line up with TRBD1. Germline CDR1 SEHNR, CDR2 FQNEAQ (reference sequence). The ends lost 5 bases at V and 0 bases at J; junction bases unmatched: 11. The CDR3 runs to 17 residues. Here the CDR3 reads CASSTRQGIQMNTEAFF. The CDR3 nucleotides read TGTGCCAGCAGCACGCGACAGGGGATTCAAATGAACACTGAAGCTTTCTTT.

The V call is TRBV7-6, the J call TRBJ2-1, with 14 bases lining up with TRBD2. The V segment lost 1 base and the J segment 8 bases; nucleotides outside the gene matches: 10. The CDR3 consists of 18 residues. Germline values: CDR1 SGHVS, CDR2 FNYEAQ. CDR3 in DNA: TGTGCCAGCAGCTTAGGGGGACTAGCGGGGGCAATGCCCCATGAGCAGTTCTTC. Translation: CASSLGGLAGAMPHEQFF.

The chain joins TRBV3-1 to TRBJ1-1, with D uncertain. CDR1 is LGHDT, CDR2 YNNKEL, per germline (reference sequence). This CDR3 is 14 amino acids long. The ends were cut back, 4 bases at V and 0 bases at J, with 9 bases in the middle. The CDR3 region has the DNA TGTGCCAGCAGCCTCCAGCATTTGAACACTGAAGCTTTCTTT. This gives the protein CASSLQHLNTEAFF.

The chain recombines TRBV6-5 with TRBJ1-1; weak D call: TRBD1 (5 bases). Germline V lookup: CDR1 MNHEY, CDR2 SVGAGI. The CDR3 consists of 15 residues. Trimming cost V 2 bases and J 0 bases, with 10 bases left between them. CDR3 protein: CASSYMSGLNTEAFF. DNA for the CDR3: TGTGCCAGCAGTTACATGTCAGGGCTGAACACTGAAGCTTTCTTT.

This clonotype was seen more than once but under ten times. Here the CDR3 reads CASSGDRAAYEQYF. CDR3 DNA: TGTGCCAGCAGCGGAGACAGGGCCGCCTACGAGCAGTACTTC. The gene calls are TRBV7-9 and TRBJ2-7; TRBD1 matches 7 bases. Germline V gene sequence: CDR1 SEHNR, CDR2 FQNEAQ (reference sequence). Trimming at V came to 5 bases and at J to 2 bases, leaving 6 bases not matched to a gene. This CDR3 spans 14 amino acids.

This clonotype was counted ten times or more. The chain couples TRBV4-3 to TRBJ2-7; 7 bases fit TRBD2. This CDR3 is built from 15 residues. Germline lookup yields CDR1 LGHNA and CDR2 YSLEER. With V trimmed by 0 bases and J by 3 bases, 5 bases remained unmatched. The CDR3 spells CASSQDPSGGYEQYF. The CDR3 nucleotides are TGCGCCAGCAGCCAAGACCCTAGCGGAGGCTACGAGCAGTACTTC.

The CDR3 nucleotides read TGCGCCAGCAGCCAAGTGGACATGGGGTTTCGGTACGAGCAGTACTTC. As protein: CASSQVDMGFRYEQYF. V and J are TRBV4-1 and TRBJ2-7; perhaps TRBD1 as D (5 bases). This CDR3 has 16 residues. Germline CDR1 is MGHRA and CDR2 is YSYEKL. V was pared by 1 base and J by 4 bases, with 17 bases between.

The CDR3 region has the DNA TGTGCCAGCAGCGCACCGGGACAGGGGCACACTGAAGCTTTCTTT. This translates into CASSAPGQGHTEAFF. The V and J genes are TRBV5-4 and TRBJ1-1; 10 nucleotides line up with TRBD1. The V and J ends lost 4 bases and 3 bases, in that order; junction bases with no gene match: 6. This CDR3 is built from 15 residues. Germline lookup yields CDR1 SGHNT and CDR2 YYREEE (reference sequence).